The present entry profiles one TCR beta chain with its context. This sample is part of a study of control samples from healthy donors and cancer patients. CDR3 length: 15 residues. Losses at the gene ends were 0 bases for V and 5 bases for J; bases not matched to a gene: 4. CDR1 and CDR2 from the germline V gene are MNHEY and SVGEGT. Measured with immunoSEQ multiplex PCR; TCRdb has only the in-frame clones, and not every one. The sample has 75,000 to 90,000 clones; about 88% are singletons. The TCR originated in a man aged 45-65 years in good health. Source material: blood. This sequence joins TRBV6-2 or TRBV6-3 and TRBJ2-1, with TRBD1 matching 7 bases. The CDR3 is CASSYSGGRDNEQFF. The DNA of the CDR3 is TGTGCCAGCAGTTACTCAGGGGGCAGAGACAATGAGCAGTTCTTC.